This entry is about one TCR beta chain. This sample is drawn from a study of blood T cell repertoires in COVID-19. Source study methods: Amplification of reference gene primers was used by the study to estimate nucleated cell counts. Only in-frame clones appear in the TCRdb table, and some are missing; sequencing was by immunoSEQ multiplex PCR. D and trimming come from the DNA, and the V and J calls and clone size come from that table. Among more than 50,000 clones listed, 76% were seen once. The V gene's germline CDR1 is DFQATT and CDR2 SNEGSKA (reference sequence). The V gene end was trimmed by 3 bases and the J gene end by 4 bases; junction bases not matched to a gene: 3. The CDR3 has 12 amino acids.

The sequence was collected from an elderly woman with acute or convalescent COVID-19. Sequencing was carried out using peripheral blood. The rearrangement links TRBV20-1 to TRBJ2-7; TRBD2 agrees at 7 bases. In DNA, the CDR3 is TGCAGTGCTAGTTCGCGGGGGTACGAGCAGTACTTC. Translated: CSASSRGYEQYF.